One T cell receptor beta chain is described in this entry. The CDR3 sequence is 18 residues long. Germline loops: CDR1 MGHDK, CDR2 SYGVNS. V lost 4 bases to trimming and J lost 6 bases; unmatched junction nucleotides: 17. This table comes from immunoSEQ multiplex PCR, and its TCRdb copy is limited to in-frame clones, with some not included. The sample gives 40,000 or so clones, roughly 91% of which show up once; around 0.4% is in the top ten. This record comes from a study of T cell changes during pregnancy in multiple sclerosis. The rearrangement links TRBV25-1 to TRBJ1-1; 10 positions match TRBD1. Source: CD4+ T cells from peripheral blood mononuclear cells, taken after pregnancy. The sequence derives from a female donor in good health, enrolled as a control in a pregnancy study. In DNA, the CDR3 is TGTGCCAGCAGTGCGTTACCGGGACAGGGGAATAGGGTGGCTGAAGCTTTCTTT. Translation: CASSALPGQGNRVAEAFF.